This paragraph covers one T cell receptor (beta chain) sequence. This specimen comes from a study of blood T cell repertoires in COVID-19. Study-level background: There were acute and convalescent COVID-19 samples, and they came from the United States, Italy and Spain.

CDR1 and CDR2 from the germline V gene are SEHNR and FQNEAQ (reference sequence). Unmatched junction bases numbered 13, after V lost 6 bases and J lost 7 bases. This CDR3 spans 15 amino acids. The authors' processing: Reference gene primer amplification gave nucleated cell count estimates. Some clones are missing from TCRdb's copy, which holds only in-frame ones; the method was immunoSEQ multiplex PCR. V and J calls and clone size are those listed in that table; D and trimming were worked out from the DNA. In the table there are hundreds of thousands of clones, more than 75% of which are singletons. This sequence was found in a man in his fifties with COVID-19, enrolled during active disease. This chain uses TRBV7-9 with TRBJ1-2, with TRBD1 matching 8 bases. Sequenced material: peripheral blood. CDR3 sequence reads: CASSLLPTGESGYTF. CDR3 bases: TGTGCCAGCAGTTTGCTCCCGACAGGGGAGAGTGGCTACACCTTC.